This T cell receptor beta chain was obtained from a study of cytomegalovirus exposure and HLA in healthy donors. Whole-study findings and limits: Most TCRs appeared rarely, but some public TCRs recurred in many donors.

The germline CDR1 and CDR2 sequences are SGHRS and YFSETQ. The J segment lost 5 bases and the V segment lost 3 bases, leaving 1 base of the junction unmatched. The CDR3 loop spans 12 amino acids. The PCR made use of 60 Vbeta and 13 Jbeta primers. The table came from immunoSEQ multiplex PCR; TCRdb's copy has only in-frame clones and leaves some out. This table holds approximately 95,000 clones, under 85% found once. About this clone: Antigen specificity is unknown.

The sequence was collected from a man younger than 35 in good health and CMV-seropositive. Specimen: PBMCs. This chain joins TRBV5-1 and TRBJ2-5; 7 positions agree with TRBD2. The DNA of the CDR3 is TGCGCCAGCAGCTGGGAGGGGGAGACCCAGTACTTC. Its protein product is CASSWEGETQYF.